This T cell receptor beta chain appears in the sequencing data of a study of control samples from healthy donors and cancer patients. Trimming shortened V by 4 bases and J by 8 bases, and 18 bases separated the two germline ends. The CDR3 runs to 15 residues. The germline V gene has CDR1 SGHDT and CDR2 YYEEEE. Produced via immunoSEQ multiplex PCR; TCRdb's table is partial and in-frame only. Found here are about 100,000 clones, about 90% of them singletons; the top ten hold under 20%. The sequenced sample was blood. The chain recombines TRBV5-6 with TRBJ1-4; a weak D match, TRBD1 (5 bases). This TCR derives from a woman aged 45-59 years in good health. The CDR3: CASSEVSGTSEKLFF. CDR3 coding DNA: TGTGCCAGCAGCGAAGTGTCAGGGACCAGCGAAAAACTGTTTTTT.